The 22 T cell receptor beta chains reported below all come from one sample, sequenced in a study of CXCR3-negative and CXCR3-positive naive CD8 T cells (dated by TCRdb to the late 2010s). Broader findings and caveats from the paper: TRB CDR3s from CXCR3-positive naive cells showed higher hydrophobicity (lower Kidera factor 4), lower energy, and higher strength and volume indices than CXCR3-negative naive cells.

Sequencing was performed on a NextSeq 550. The Human TCR Profiling Kit (MiLaboratory) was used to prepare UMI-labeled 5' RACE TRB cDNA libraries. Each CDR3 protein sequence appears as one entry after TCRdb reprocessed the reads, and no DNA is included. The sample table records about 110,000 distinct CDR3 sequences. 0.38% of the sample is held by the ten biggest clonotypes. Which antigens these TCRs recognize remains unknown. Sequencing input: naive CXCR3+ CD8+ T cells from blood. This specimen's cell subset or site label, per the study, means: CD45RO-CCR7+CD27+CD95- naive CD8+ T cells expressing CXCR3 (TNR3+). The receptors originated from a human donor in good health. Some clones in this sample may be carry-over from other donors' samples.

The chain is built from TRBV7-2 and TRBJ2-5; TCRdb returns TRBD2, unconfirmable since there is no DNA. The CDR3 is 16 amino acids. CDR1 and CDR2 from the germline V gene are SGHTA and FQGNSA. The CDR3 is CASSILATEREETQYF.

This chain links TRBV6-6 with TRBJ2-7; TCRdb gives TRBD1 as the D gene, but with no DNA this cannot be confirmed. This CDR3 comprises 13 residues. The germline V gene encodes CDR1 MNHNY and CDR2 SVGAGI (reference sequence). The CDR3 sequence: CASTGTATYEQYF.

The chain couples TRBV29-1 to TRBJ2-1; the D call of TRBD1 rests on TCRdb alone, since no DNA is present to check it. The CDR3 is made up of 14 amino acids. The germline CDR1 and CDR2 sequences are SQVTM and ANQGSEA. CDR3: CSVPRQGDYNEQFF.

The J gene is TRBJ2-7, the V gene TRBV6-5; checking the TCRdb D call of TRBD1 is not possible without DNA. The germline gives CDR1 MNHEY, CDR2 SVGAGI. CDR3 length: 15 residues. CDR3 amino acids: CASRRTGQGAYEQYF.

The chain uses TRBV29-1 and TRBJ2-7; TCRdb's D call, TRBD1, is unchecked because there is no DNA. CDR3 length: 13 residues. Germline V gene sequence: CDR1 SQVTM, CDR2 ANQGSEA. This CDR3 is CSVVVQSSYEQYF.

The V call is TRBV28, the J call TRBJ2-1; TCRdb's D call of TRBD1 is untestable without DNA. CDR1 MDHEN and CDR2 SYDVKM come from the germline V gene. The CDR3 loop spans 14 amino acids. The CDR3: CASSPGTPYNEQFF. Looking up the rest from reference TRBV28 and TRBJ2-1 gives the full variable domain: DVKVTQSSRYLVKRTGEKVFLECVQDMDHENMFWYRQDPGLGLRLIYFSYDVKMKEKGDIPEGYSVSREKKERFSLILESASTNQTSMYLCASSPGTPYNEQFFGPGTRLTVL.

CDR3 loop: CSVLTEAYEQYF. The genes are TRBV29-1 and TRBJ2-7; TCRdb gives TRBD2 as the D gene, but with no DNA this cannot be confirmed. This CDR3 spans 12 amino acids. The germline gives CDR1 SQVTM, CDR2 ANQGSEA.

V is TRBV29-1 and J is TRBJ2-1; the D call from TCRdb, TRBD2, cannot be confirmed without DNA. Germline lookup yields CDR1 SQVTM and CDR2 ANQGSEA. The CDR3 consists of 14 residues. The CDR3 here is CSVGGGVSYNEQFF.

The CDR3 sequence is CASSLYLDTEAFF. The rearrangement joins TRBV5-1 to TRBJ1-1. CDR1 and CDR2 from the germline V gene are SGHRS and YFSETQ. The CDR3 covers 13 residues.

The V gene is TRBV2, the J gene TRBJ1-5. Germline V gene lookup returns CDR1 SNHLY and CDR2 FYNNEI. This CDR3 is 14 amino acids long. This chain's CDR3 is CASSDEGSNQPQHF.

The V call is TRBV28, the J call TRBJ2-7. From germline, CDR1 is MDHEN and CDR2 SYDVKM. The CDR3 has 13 residues. The CDR3 protein is CASGVQGYYEQYF. The whole variable domain, remainder taken from reference TRBV28 and TRBJ2-7, is DVKVTQSSRYLVKRTGEKVFLECVQDMDHENMFWYRQDPGLGLRLIYFSYDVKMKEKGDIPEGYSVSREKKERFSLILESASTNQTSMYLCASGVQGYYEQYFGPGTRLTVT.

The V and J genes are TRBV29-1 and TRBJ2-1; TCRdb calls TRBD1, which cannot be checked without DNA. Germline V lookup: CDR1 SQVTM, CDR2 ANQGSEA. The CDR3 has 16 amino acids. This chain's CDR3 is CSAEDPPGSSYNEQFF.

The CDR3 is CASSTTSGRRTDTQYF. The J gene is TRBJ2-3, the V gene TRBV12-3 or TRBV12-4; the D call of TRBD2 rests on TCRdb alone, since no DNA is present to check it. CDR3 length: 16 residues.

This chain joins TRBV9 and TRBJ1-1; the TCRdb D gene call, TRBD1, has no DNA to confirm it. The CDR3 spans 15 residues. The germline V gene has CDR1 SGDLS and CDR2 YYNGEE. CDR3 in amino acids: CASSVGTGVHTEAFF.

The chain recombines TRBV5-1 with TRBJ2-1. CDR3 size: 12 residues. Germline CDR1 SGHRS, CDR2 YFSETQ. The chain's CDR3 is CASSWDADEQFF.

The chain uses TRBV29-1 and TRBJ1-1. Germline loops: CDR1 SQVTM, CDR2 ANQGSEA. The CDR3 sequence is 12 residues long. CDR3 in amino acids: CSVEGEDTEAFF.

The rearrangement links TRBV12-3 or TRBV12-4 to TRBJ1-1; TCRdb's assignment of TRBD1 cannot be checked, as there is no DNA. The CDR3 length is 15 residues. CDR3 protein: CASSANMGQNTEAFF.

The chain is built from TRBV5-5 and TRBJ2-7. Per germline, CDR1 SGHKS and CDR2 YYEKEE (reference sequence). There are 14 residues in the CDR3. The CDR3 loop is CASSLEVVIYEQYF.

This rearrangement joins TRBV28 to TRBJ2-1; TCRdb's D call of TRBD2 is untestable without DNA. CDR3 length: 15 residues. Germline V gene sequence: CDR1 MDHEN, CDR2 SYDVKM. CDR3 protein: CASSLTSGGYNEQFF. Full variable domain (missing parts from reference TRBV28 and TRBJ2-1): DVKVTQSSRYLVKRTGEKVFLECVQDMDHENMFWYRQDPGLGLRLIYFSYDVKMKEKGDIPEGYSVSREKKERFSLILESASTNQTSMYLCASSLTSGGYNEQFFGPGTRLTVL.

Here the CDR3 reads CSVVTSGYEQYF. The V gene is TRBV29-1, the J gene TRBJ2-7; TCRdb picks TRBD2, but there is no DNA to check that call. This CDR3 spans 12 amino acids. Per the germline V gene, CDR1 is SQVTM and CDR2 is ANQGSEA.

CDR3: CATSHKRSYNEQFF. The J gene is TRBJ2-1, the V gene TRBV15. The CDR3 is 14 amino acids. Germline loops: CDR1 LNHNV, CDR2 YYDKDF (reference sequence).

The V gene is TRBV5-1, the J gene TRBJ2-2. Germline CDR1 is SGHRS and CDR2 is YFSETQ. CDR3 length: 13 residues. The CDR3 is CASSTDNTGELFF.